This entry describes one TCR beta chain. The antigen is undetermined. Germline V gene lookup returns CDR1 ENHRY and CDR2 SYGVKD. V was trimmed by 0 bases and J by 6 bases, leaving 14 bases between them. The CDR3 consists of 15 residues. TCRdb's copy holds only in-frame clones and misses some; the assay was immunoSEQ multiplex PCR. The profile shows roughly 32,000 clones, almost 80% of them singletons. The source of the sample is a study of a mutant IDH1 vaccine in newly diagnosed glioma. The time point was: week 35, safety follow-up. Every vaccine dose comprised 300 ug of mutant IDH1 20-mer peptide plus topical imiquimod.

This TCR was recovered from a woman aged 25 to 39 with glioma. Some clones in this sample may be carry-over from other donors' samples. Sequencing used PBMCs, obtained from a glioma patient whose treatment included an IDH1 peptide vaccine. The V call is TRBV10-3, the J call TRBJ1-1; weak D call: TRBD1 (6 bases). The chain's CDR3 is CAISESLTGRAEAFF. CDR3 in DNA: TGTGCCATCAGTGAGTCCCTGACAGGAAGAGCTGAAGCTTTCTTT.